Described below is a single T cell receptor beta chain sequence and its context. Assay: immunoSEQ multiplex PCR; the TCRdb copy retains only in-frame clones and omits some. Here the sample spans about 120,000 clones, around 84% being singletons. This entry is derived from a study of blood T cell repertoires in COVID-19. As for the study in general: The origin of the acute and convalescent COVID-19 samples was the United States, Italy and Spain. T cells, B-cell-depleted T cells, or PBMCs provided the cDNA or gDNA that served as material.

Trimming left V 3 bases short and J 5 bases short, with 13 bases between. In germline, CDR1 is KGHSH, CDR2 LQKENI. This CDR3 has 14 amino acids. Individuals drawn from approximately 26 US areas were roughly 18 to 95 years old. The chain couples TRBV18 to TRBJ2-5, with a tentative D call TRBD2 (5 bases). The clonotype originates from a woman in her 30s who had recovered from COVID-19. The sample was PBMCs or T cells enriched from blood (not recorded which). The CDR3 sequence is CASSPPTNSETQYF. CDR3 nucleotide sequence: TGTGCCAGCTCACCTCCGACTAATTCGGAGACCCAGTACTTC.